What follows describes a single TCR beta chain. Its antigen remains unknown. This sample is part of a study of cytomegalovirus exposure and HLA in healthy donors. Study-level points and caveats: TCR beta V- and J-gene trimming, according to a later analysis, was linked to a missense DCLRE1C variant. Indistinguishability led to the exclusion of some V segments, TRBV6-2 and TRBV6-3 included.

It was healthy bone marrow donors who served as donors. PCR amplification relied on 60 Vbeta primers (plus 13 Jbeta primers). Profiled with immunoSEQ multiplex PCR; TCRdb holds only in-frame clones, not every one. The sample contains 190,000 or so clones, less than 85% of which appear only once. CDR3 size: 18 residues. The V gene's germline CDR1 is MGHRA and CDR2 YSYEKL. J gave up 5 bases and V 4 bases, and 9 bases lay outside the gene matches. Source material: PBMCs. The receptor's source is a girl between 5 and 17 years old in good health and CMV-seropositive. The chain carries TRBV4-1 and TRBJ2-1, with 15 bases that match TRBD2. CDR3: CASSRGLAGGRNNNEQFF. CDR3 nucleotides: TGCGCCAGCAGCCGAGGACTAGCGGGGGGGCGAAACAACAATGAGCAGTTCTTC.